Each of the 16 T cell receptor beta chains below was sequenced from the same sample in a study of patients and donors after allogeneic stem cell transplantation. MiXCR was run by TCRdb on the RT-PCR reads, yielding one entry per CDR3 protein. The data hold approximately 210,000 distinct CDR3 sequences, with 41% observed a single time. The sequencing input was blood, either unsorted or a sorted T cell fraction (not recorded which). Receptor source: a human donor who was either an allogeneic HSCT recipient or a stem cell or donor lymphocyte infusion donor (not recorded which). It is not recorded whose cells these are; they may come from a transplant donor.

In this sample, this clonotype turned up a few times. The genes are TRBV24-1 and TRBJ1-1; D might be TRBD1 (5 bases). Germline lookup yields CDR1 KGHDR and CDR2 SFDVKD. The CDR3 loop spans 14 amino acids. Trimming removed 2 bases at V and 6 bases at J, with 12 bases between. The CDR3 sequence is CATSDWAEGSEAFF. As DNA, the CDR3 is TGTGCCACCAGTGATTGGGCGGAGGGGTCTGAAGCTTTCTTT.

The sample holds a few counts of this clonotype. V is TRBV9 and J is TRBJ1-1; D gene unclear. V lost 7 bases to trimming and J lost 5 bases, with 18 bases between them. Germline-derived CDR1 and CDR2 are SGDLS and YYNGEE. CDR3 length: 14 residues. The CDR3 DNA reads TGTGCCAGCGTACCGTTTAGGGTGGGGACTGAAGCTTTCTTT. This codes for CASVPFRVGTEAFF. Full variable domain (outside the CDR3, taken from reference TRBV9 and TRBJ1-1): DSGVTQTPKHLITATGQRVTLRCSPRSGDLSVYWYQQSLDQGLQFLIQYYNGEERAKGNILERFSAQQFPDLHSELNLSSLELGDSALYFCASVPFRVGTEAFFGQGTRLTVV.

This clonotype appeared a few times. The J gene is TRBJ2-2, the V gene TRBV12-3 or TRBV12-4; weak D call: TRBD2 (5 bases). The CDR3 consists of 15 residues. Trimming removed 2 bases from V and 7 bases from J, with 14 bases in between. The CDR3 spells CASSLYRGTDGELFF. CDR3 DNA sequence: TGTGCCAGCAGTTTATATCGGGGAACCGACGGGGAGCTGTTTTTT.

There are a few counts of this clonotype. This chain connects TRBV27 to TRBJ2-1; D may be TRBD1 (6 bases). Germline CDR1 and CDR2: MNHEY and SMNVEV (reference sequence). Trimming stripped 3 bases from V and 8 bases from J, with 17 bases between. The CDR3 totals 15 residues. The CDR3 loop reads CASSFSQGNSDEQFF. CDR3 nucleotides: TGTGCCAGCAGTTTCTCGCAGGGGAACAGTGATGAGCAGTTCTTC.

V is TRBV6-2 or TRBV6-3 and J is TRBJ2-7; D call uncertain. Germline CDR1 MNHEY, CDR2 SVGEGT. Trimming took off 6 bases at V and 3 bases at J, with 12 bases between the two ends. This CDR3 region has 13 residues. The CDR3 coding sequence is TGTGCCAGCAGGCAATTCGGTTACTACGAGCAGTACTTC. It encodes CASRQFGYYEQYF.

This clonotype has a count of ten or more. V and J are TRBV6-2 or TRBV6-3 and TRBJ1-5, with D unclear. Germline-derived CDR1 and CDR2 are MNHEY and SVGEGT. The CDR3 runs to 14 residues. V dropped 2 bases and J dropped 4 bases, with 9 bases sitting between them. Written as DNA, the CDR3 is TGTGCCAGCAGTTACAGAGCGGGGAATCAGCCCCAGCATTTT. This sequence encodes CASSYRAGNQPQHF.

This clonotype was found a few times. The rearrangement links TRBV9 to TRBJ1-1; D is uncertain. The CDR3 length is 13 residues. Per the germline V gene, CDR1 is SGDLS and CDR2 is YYNGEE. Trimming left V 4 bases short and J 4 bases short, with 11 bases between. Here the CDR3 reads CASSPAGVTEAFF. The CDR3 DNA sequence: TGTGCCAGCAGCCCTGCTGGTGTCACTGAAGCTTTCTTT.

As for this clonotype: This may be a read error, as it is one base from a much larger clone. V usage is TRBV12-3 or TRBV12-4 and J usage is TRBJ1-2; D is unclear. Trimming shortened V by 7 bases and J by 2 bases, and 11 bases separated the two germline ends. CDR3 size: 13 residues. The CDR3, as DNA: TGTGCCAGCAATTTGGCCAGAAACTATGGCTACACCTTC. Amino acids: CASNLARNYGYTF.

J is TRBJ1-2 and V is TRBV12-3 or TRBV12-4; TRBD1 matches 9 bases. The CDR3 is 15 amino acids. The junction had 10 bases not matched to a gene; V was cut back by 6 bases and J by 5 bases. For the CDR3, the DNA is TGTGCCAGCAGCGACTCCGGGACAGGGCGATATGGCTACACCTTC. Its protein is CASSDSGTGRYGYTF.

V is TRBV5-1 and J is TRBJ1-1, with D perhaps TRBD1 (6 bases). The CDR3 runs 15 residues. V was shortened by 0 bases and J by 1 base, with 10 bases between the two germline ends. CDR1 and CDR2 from the germline V gene are SGHRS and YFSETQ. CDR3 sequence (DNA): TGCGCCAGCAGCTTGGGGGTACAGGGGAACACTGAAGCTTTCTTT. Amino acid sequence: CASSLGVQGNTEAFF.

This clonotype was recorded a few times. V usage is TRBV9 and J usage is TRBJ1-1; D unresolved. Trimming left V 4 bases short and J 3 bases short, with 13 bases between. The CDR3 loop spans 14 amino acids. Germline-derived CDR1 and CDR2 are SGDLS and YYNGEE. CDR3 sequence reads: CASSRVLTYTEAFF. DNA of the CDR3: TGTGCCAGCAGCCGCGTTTTGACATACACTGAAGCTTTCTTT.

The chain has TRBV28 and TRBJ1-2; D gene unclear. V dropped 5 bases and J dropped 8 bases, with 12 bases sitting between them. Germline CDR1 is MDHEN and CDR2 is SYDVKM. This CDR3 spans 12 amino acids. The CDR3 bases are TGTGCCAGCAGTGTCGGATTGGAAGGCTACACCTTC. Residues: CASSVGLEGYTF.

This chain joins TRBV4-3 and TRBJ1-2; D is possibly TRBD1 (5 bases). CDR3 length: 15 residues. CDR1 is LGHNA, CDR2 YSLEER, per germline. With 0 bases removed from V and 7 bases from J, the gap between germline ends came to 15 bases. The DNA of the CDR3 is TGCGCCAGCAGCCAAGAGGATGGGACGTCCCCTGGCTACACCTTC. This encodes CASSQEDGTSPGYTF.

The CDR3 loop is CASSQDATNEKLFF. The CDR3 DNA reads as TGCGCCAGCAGCCAGGATGCAACTAATGAAAAACTGTTTTTT. The gene calls are TRBV5-1 and TRBJ1-4; D unresolved. The CDR3 is made up of 14 amino acids. Trimming pared 4 bases from V and 0 bases from J, leaving 7 bases between. The V gene's germline CDR1 is SGHRS and CDR2 YFSETQ. The full variable domain, completed using reference TRBV5-1 and TRBJ1-4, is KAGVTQTPRYLIKTRGQQVTLSCSPISGHRSVSWYQQTPGQGLQFLFEYFSETQRNKGNFPGRFSGRQFSNSRSEMNVSTLELGDSALYLCASSQDATNEKLFFGSGTQLSVL.

The table lists this clonotype with a few counts. The chain uses TRBV5-6 and TRBJ1-2; maybe TRBD1 (6 bases). Trimming removed 2 bases from V and 2 bases from J, with 7 bases in between. The CDR3 spans 13 residues. Germline lookup yields CDR1 SGHDT and CDR2 YYEEEE. In nucleotides, the CDR3 is TGTGCCAGCAGCTTCGACAGGAACTATGGCTACACCTTC. Translation gives CASSFDRNYGYTF.

The V gene is TRBV7-2, the J gene TRBJ2-1; 11 nucleotides agree with TRBD2. CDR3 length equals 13 residues. The V segment lost 3 bases and the J segment 8 bases; nucleotides outside the gene matches: 0. In germline, CDR1 is SGHTA, CDR2 FQGNSA. CDR3 nucleotides: TGTGCCAGCAGCTTGGGACTAGCGGATGAGCAGTTCTTC. This translates into CASSLGLADEQFF.